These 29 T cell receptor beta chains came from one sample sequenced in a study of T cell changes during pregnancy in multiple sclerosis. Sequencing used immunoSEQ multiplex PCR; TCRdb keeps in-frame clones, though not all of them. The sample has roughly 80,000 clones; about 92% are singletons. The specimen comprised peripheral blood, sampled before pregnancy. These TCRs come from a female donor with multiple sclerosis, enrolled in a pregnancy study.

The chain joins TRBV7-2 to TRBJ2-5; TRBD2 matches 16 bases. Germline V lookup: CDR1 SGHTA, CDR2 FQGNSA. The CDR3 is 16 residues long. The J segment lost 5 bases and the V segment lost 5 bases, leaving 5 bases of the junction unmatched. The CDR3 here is CASSRGTSGRGETQYF. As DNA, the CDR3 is TGTGCCAGCAGCCGAGGGACTAGCGGGAGGGGGGAGACCCAGTACTTC.

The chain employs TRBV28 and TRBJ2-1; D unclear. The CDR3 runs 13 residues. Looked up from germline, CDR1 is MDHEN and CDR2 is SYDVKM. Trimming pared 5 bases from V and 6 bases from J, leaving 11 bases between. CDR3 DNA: TGTGCCAGCAGTAGCCCCGAGAGCAATGAGCAGTTCTTC. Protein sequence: CASSSPESNEQFF.

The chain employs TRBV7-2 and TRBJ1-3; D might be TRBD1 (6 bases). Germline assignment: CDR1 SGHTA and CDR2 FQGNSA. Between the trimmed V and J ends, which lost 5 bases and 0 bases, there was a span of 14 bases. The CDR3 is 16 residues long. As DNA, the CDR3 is TGTGCCAGCAGCCTAGGGGGGGGCTCCTCTGGAAACACCATATATTTT. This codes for CASSLGGGSSGNTIYF.

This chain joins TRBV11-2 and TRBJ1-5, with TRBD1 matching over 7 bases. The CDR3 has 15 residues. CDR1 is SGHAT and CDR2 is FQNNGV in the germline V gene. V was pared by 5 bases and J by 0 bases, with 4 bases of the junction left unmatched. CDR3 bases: TGTGCCAGCAGCACAGACAGGGATAGCAATCAGCCCCAGCATTTT. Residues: CASSTDRDSNQPQHF.

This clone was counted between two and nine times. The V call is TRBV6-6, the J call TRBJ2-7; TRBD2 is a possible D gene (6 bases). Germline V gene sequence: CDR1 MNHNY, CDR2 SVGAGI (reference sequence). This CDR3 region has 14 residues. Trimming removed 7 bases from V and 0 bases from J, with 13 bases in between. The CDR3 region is CASTPTSLSYEQYF. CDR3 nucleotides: TGTGCCAGCACCCCAACTAGCCTCTCCTACGAGCAGTACTTC.

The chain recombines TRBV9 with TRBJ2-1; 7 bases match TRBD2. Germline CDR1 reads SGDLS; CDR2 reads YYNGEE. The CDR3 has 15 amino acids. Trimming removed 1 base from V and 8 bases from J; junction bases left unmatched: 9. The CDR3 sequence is CASSVTSREFHEQFF. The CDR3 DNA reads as TGTGCCAGCAGCGTAACTTCGCGGGAGTTCCATGAGCAGTTCTTC.

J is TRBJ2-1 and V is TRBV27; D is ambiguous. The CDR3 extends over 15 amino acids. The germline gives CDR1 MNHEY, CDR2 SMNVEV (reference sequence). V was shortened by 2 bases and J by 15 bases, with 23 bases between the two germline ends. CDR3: CASSLRLQTRHLPFF. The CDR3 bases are TGTGCCAGCAGTTTACGCCTCCAGACCCGACACTTACCGTTCTTC.

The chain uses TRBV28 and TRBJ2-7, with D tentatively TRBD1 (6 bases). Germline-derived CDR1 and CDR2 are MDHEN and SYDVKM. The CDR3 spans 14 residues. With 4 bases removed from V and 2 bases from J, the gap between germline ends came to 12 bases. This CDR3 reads CASSSPRGTYEQYF. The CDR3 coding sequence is TGTGCCAGCAGTTCCCCGAGGGGGACCTACGAGCAGTACTTC. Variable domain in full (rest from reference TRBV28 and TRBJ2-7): DVKVTQSSRYLVKRTGEKVFLECVQDMDHENMFWYRQDPGLGLRLIYFSYDVKMKEKGDIPEGYSVSREKKERFSLILESASTNQTSMYLCASSSPRGTYEQYFGPGTRLTVT.

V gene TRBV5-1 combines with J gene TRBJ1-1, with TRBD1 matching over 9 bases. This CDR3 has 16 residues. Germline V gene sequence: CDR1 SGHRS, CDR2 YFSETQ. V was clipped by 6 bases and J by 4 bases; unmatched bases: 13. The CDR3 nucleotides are TGCGCCAGCACCCCTGAACAGGGGGCCTGGGGCACTGAAGCTTTCTTT. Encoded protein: CASTPEQGAWGTEAFF.

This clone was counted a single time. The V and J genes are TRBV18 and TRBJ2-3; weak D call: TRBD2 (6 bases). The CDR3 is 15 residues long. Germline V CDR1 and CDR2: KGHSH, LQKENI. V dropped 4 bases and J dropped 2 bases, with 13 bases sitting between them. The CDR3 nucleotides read TGTGCCAGCTCACGGGAGGTATCGGCCACAGATACGCAGTATTTT. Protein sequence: CASSREVSATDTQYF.

For the CDR3, the DNA is TGTGCCAGCTCACAGGGGCTTAGTGAAAAACTGTTTTTT. Its translation is CASSQGLSEKLFF. V is TRBV18 and J is TRBJ1-4; D perhaps matches TRBD1 (5 bases). The CDR3 contains 13 residues. Per germline, CDR1 KGHSH and CDR2 LQKENI. V was cut by 4 bases and J by 7 bases, with 10 bases left in between.

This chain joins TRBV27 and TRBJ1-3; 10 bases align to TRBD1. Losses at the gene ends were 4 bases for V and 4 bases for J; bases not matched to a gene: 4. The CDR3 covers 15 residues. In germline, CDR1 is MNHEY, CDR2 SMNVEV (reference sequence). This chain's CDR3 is CASSSRQGAGNTIYF. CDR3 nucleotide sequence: TGTGCCAGCAGTTCACGACAGGGGGCAGGAAACACCATATATTTT.

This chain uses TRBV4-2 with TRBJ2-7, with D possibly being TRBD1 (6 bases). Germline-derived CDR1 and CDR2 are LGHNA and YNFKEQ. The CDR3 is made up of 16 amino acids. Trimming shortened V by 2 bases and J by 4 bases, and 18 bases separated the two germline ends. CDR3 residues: CASSQQIGQREYEQYF. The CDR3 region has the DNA TGTGCCAGCAGCCAACAAATCGGACAGCGAGAGTACGAGCAGTACTTC.

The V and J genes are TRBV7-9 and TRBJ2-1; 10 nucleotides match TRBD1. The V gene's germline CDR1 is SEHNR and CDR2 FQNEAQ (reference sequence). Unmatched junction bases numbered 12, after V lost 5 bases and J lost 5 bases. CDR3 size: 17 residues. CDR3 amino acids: CASSPSPGQGEHNEQFF. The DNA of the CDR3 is TGTGCCAGCAGCCCGTCCCCCGGACAGGGGGAACACAATGAGCAGTTCTTC.

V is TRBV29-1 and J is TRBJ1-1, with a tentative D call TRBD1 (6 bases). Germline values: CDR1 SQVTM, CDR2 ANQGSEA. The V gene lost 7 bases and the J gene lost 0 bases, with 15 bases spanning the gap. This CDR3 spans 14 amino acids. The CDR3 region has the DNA TGCAGCGGTAGTAGCGGGGGGCTGAACACTGAAGCTTTCTTT. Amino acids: CSGSSGGLNTEAFF. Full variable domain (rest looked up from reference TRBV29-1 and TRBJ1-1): SAVISQKPSRDICQRGTSLTIQCQVDSQVTMMFWYRQQPGQSLTLIATANQGSEATYESGFVIDKFPISRPNLTFSTLTVSNMSPEDSSIYLCSGSSGGLNTEAFFGQGTRLTVV.

The CDR3 nucleotides read TGCGCCAGCAGCCAAGCGGGACAGGGGGACGAGCAGTACTTC. Its translation is CASSQAGQGDEQYF. The gene calls are TRBV4-1 and TRBJ2-7; 11 bases fit TRBD1. V lost 1 base, J lost 5 bases, and 1 base stayed unmatched. The CDR3 is 14 residues long. The germline gives CDR1 MGHRA, CDR2 YSYEKL.

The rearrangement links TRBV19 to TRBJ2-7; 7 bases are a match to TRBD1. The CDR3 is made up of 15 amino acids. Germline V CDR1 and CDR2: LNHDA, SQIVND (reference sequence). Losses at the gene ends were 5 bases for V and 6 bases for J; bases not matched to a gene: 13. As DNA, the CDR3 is TGTGCCAGTAGTTCCAAGGACAGGCCCTATTCCGAGCAGTACTTC. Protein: CASSSKDRPYSEQYF.

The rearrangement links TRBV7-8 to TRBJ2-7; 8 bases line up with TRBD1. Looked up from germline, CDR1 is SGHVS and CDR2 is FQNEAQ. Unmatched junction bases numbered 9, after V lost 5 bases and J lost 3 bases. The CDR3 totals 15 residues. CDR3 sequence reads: CASSRSPGTGYEQYF. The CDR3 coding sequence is TGTGCCAGCAGCCGCAGTCCCGGGACAGGCTACGAGCAGTACTTC.

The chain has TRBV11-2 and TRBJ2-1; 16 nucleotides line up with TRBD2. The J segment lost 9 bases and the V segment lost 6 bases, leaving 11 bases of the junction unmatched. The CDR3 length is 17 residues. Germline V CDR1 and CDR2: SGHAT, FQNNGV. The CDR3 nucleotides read TGTGCCAGCAGTAGAAGCGGGACTAGCGGGAGGGAATTTGAGCAGTTCTTC. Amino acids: CASSRSGTSGREFEQFF.

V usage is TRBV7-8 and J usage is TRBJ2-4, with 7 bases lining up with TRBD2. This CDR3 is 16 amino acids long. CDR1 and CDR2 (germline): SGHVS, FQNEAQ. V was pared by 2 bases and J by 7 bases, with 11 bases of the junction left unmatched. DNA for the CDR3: TGTGCCAGCAGCTTAAAAATTGAGTTCGGGGGGAACATTCAGTACTTC. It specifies CASSLKIEFGGNIQYF.

CDR3 sequence: CASSPIPGSYEQYF. The DNA for the CDR3 is TGTGCCAGCTCACCCATCCCGGGATCCTACGAGCAGTACTTC. J is TRBJ2-7 and V is TRBV18; the D gene is possibly TRBD2 (5 bases). There are 14 residues in the CDR3. Germline loops: CDR1 KGHSH, CDR2 LQKENI. Trimming left V 3 bases short and J 1 base short, with 10 bases between.

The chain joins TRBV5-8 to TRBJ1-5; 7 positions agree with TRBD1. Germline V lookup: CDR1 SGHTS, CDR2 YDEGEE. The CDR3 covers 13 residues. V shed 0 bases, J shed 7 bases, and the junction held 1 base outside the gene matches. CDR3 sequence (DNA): TGTGCCAGCAGCTTGGACAGGGGACAGCCCCAGCATTTT. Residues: CASSLDRGQPQHF. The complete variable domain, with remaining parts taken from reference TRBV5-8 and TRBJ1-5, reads EAGVTQSPTHLIKTRGQQATLRCSPISGHTSVYWYQQALGLGLQFLLWYDEGEERNRGNFPPRFSGRQFPNYSSELNVNALELEDSALYLCASSLDRGQPQHFGDGTRLSIL.

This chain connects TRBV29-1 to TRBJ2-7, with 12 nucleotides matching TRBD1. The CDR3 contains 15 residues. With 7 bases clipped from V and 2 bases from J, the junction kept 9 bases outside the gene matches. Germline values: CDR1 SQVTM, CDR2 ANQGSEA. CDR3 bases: TGCAGCGCCGAGAGGGGGACAGGGGGCGCCTACGAGCAGTACTTC. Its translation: CSAERGTGGAYEQYF.

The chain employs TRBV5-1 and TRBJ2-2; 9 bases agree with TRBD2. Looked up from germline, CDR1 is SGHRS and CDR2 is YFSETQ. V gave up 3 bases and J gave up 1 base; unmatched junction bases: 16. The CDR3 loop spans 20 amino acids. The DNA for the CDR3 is TGCGCCAGCAGCTCGACAGGGAGTAGGCTAGCGGGAATGAACACCGGGGAGCTGTTTTTT. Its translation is CASSSTGSRLAGMNTGELFF.

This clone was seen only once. CDR3 bases: TGTGCCAGCAGTTTGGGACAGGTGGGTCAGCCCCAGCATTTT. Its protein is CASSLGQVGQPQHF. The genes are TRBV28 and TRBJ1-5; 8 bases map to TRBD1. Germline lookup yields CDR1 MDHEN and CDR2 SYDVKM. CDR3 size: 14 residues. The junction had 4 bases not matched to a gene; V was cut back by 3 bases and J by 6 bases.

This CDR3 reads CASSLWGGWTGELFF. CDR3 in DNA: TGTGCCAGCAGCCTCTGGGGAGGGTGGACCGGGGAGCTGTTTTTT. The gene calls are TRBV5-5 and TRBJ2-2, with 7 bases matching TRBD2. The CDR3 length is 15 residues. V shed 4 bases and J 5 bases; nucleotides not matched to a gene: 8. The germline CDR1 and CDR2 sequences are SGHKS and YYEKEE (reference sequence).

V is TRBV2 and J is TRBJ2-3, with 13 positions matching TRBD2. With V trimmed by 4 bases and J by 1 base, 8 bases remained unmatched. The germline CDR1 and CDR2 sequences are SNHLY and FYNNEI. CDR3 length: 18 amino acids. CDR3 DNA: TGTGCCAGCAGTGTTACTAGCGGGAGGGCCTTTGGCACAGATACGCAGTATTTT. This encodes CASSVTSGRAFGTDTQYF.

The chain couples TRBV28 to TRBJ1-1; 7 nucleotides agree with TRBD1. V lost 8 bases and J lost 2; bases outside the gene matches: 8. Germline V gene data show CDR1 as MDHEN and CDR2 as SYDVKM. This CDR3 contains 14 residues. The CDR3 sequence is CASHGGTDNTEAFF. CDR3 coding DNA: TGTGCCAGCCATGGCGGGACAGACAACACTGAAGCTTTCTTT.

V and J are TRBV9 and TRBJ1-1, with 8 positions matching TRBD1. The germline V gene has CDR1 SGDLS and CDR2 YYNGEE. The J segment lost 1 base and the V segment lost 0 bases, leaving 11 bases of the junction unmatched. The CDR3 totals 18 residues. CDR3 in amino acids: CASSVGTGTGYKNTEAFF. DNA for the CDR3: TGTGCCAGCAGCGTAGGGACCGGGACAGGCTACAAGAACACTGAAGCTTTCTTT.